This entry concerns a single T cell receptor (beta chain). Its antigen is unidentified. The data derive from a study of cytomegalovirus exposure and HLA in healthy donors. Study as a whole: It was reported in a later analysis that the same platform had been used for the 120 validation repertoires as for the roughly 710 first-cohort repertoires. Whole-study results and caveats: As was reported, the classifier diagnosed cytomegalovirus status with high specificity and sensitivity.

Profiled with immunoSEQ multiplex PCR; TCRdb holds only in-frame clones, not every one. The profile covers about 130,000 clones, with around 94% appearing a single time and roughly 1.3% taken by the ten largest. Germline V lookup: CDR1 MGHRA, CDR2 YSYEKL. Trimming removed 3 bases from V and 4 bases from J; junction bases left unmatched: 14. The CDR3 contains 17 residues. The V and J genes are TRBV4-1 and TRBJ1-2, with 7 bases fitting TRBD1. Sequencing used PBMCs. The receptor was isolated from a woman between 18 and 30 years old in good health and CMV-seronegative. CDR3 sequence reads: CASSHNKDRVGSYGYTF. The CDR3 nucleotides read TGCGCCAGCAGCCACAATAAAGACAGGGTCGGGAGCTATGGCTACACCTTC.